This TCR beta chain was sequenced during a study of blood T cells in healthy people across ages. Germline assignment: CDR1 SQVTM and CDR2 ANQGSEA. The CDR3 consists of 11 residues. A word on this clonotype: Its specificity is not known. A read error may be the cause here, since a much bigger clone is one base away.

Collection of ten milliliters of peripheral blood was performed for each donor. General study findings and limits: Diversity figures based on one million T cells were deemed too low. Observed TCR beta diversity per million T cells went down as age went up. This fall followed a roughly linear course with age.

For the second PCR, which ran for roughly 6 to 12 cycles, a sample-barcoded 5' primer and a J-beta primer mix were used. Researchers report that a template-switch adaptor with 12 random nucleotides tagged each cDNA molecule. TCRdb re-called the 5' RACE reads through MiXCR, storing one row per CDR3 protein. The table has around 1.1 million distinct CDR3 sequences, 35% to 40% seen once. Sequenced input: blood. The TCR comes from a man aged 18 to 29 in good health. The chain recombines TRBV29-1 with TRBJ2-1; D unresolved. CDR3 nucleotides: TGCAGCGGTGAAGATGCGACCGAGCAGTTCTTC. Protein sequence: CSGEDATEQFF.